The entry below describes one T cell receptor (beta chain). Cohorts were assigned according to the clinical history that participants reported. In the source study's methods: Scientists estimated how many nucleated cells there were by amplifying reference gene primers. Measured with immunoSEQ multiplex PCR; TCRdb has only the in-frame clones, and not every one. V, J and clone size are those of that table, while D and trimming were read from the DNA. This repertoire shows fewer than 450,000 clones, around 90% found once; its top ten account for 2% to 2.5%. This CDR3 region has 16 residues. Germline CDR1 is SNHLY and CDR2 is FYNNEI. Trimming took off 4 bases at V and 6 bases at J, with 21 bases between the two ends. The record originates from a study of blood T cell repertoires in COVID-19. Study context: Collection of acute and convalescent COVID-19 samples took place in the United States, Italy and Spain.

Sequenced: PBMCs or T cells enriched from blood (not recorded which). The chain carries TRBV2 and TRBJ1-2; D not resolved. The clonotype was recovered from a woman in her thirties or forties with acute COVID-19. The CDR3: CASSASIAAVWNGYTF. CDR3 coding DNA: TGTGCCAGCAGTGCTAGTATTGCGGCAGTTTGGAATGGCTACACCTTC.